The clone carrying this T cell receptor (beta chain) was counted a few times. Germline values: CDR1 MNHEY, CDR2 SVGAGI. The CDR3 totals 11 residues. The V gene lost 6 bases and the J gene lost 8 bases, with 10 bases spanning the gap. This record belongs to a study of blood T cell repertoires in COVID-19. The assay was immunoSEQ multiplex PCR, and TCRdb's table has in-frame clones only and misses some. The sample comprises fewer than 95,000 clones, about nine tenths of which are singletons, and about 30% rests with the top ten. V and J are TRBV6-5 and TRBJ1-2, with unresolved D. The sample consisted of peripheral blood. This receptor was identified in a man aged 45-65 years with active or convalescent COVID-19. The CDR3 sequence is CASRSGYGYTF. The CDR3, as DNA: TGTGCCAGCAGGTCCGGGTACGGCTACACCTTC.